This T cell receptor (beta chain) was profiled in a study of blood T cell repertoires in COVID-19. Germline CDR1 SGHTA, CDR2 FQGTGA. The CDR3 is 14 residues long. Trimming at V came to 5 bases and at J to 7 bases, leaving 8 bases not matched to a gene. TCRdb's table, derived via immunoSEQ multiplex PCR, lists solely in-frame clones and lacks some. The table records some 39,000 clones, about 85% of them present only once. The chain combines TRBV7-3 with TRBJ2-1, with 7 bases lining up with TRBD2. Sample: peripheral blood. This TCR derives from a man aged 60-69 years with acute or convalescent COVID-19. DNA for the CDR3: TGTGCCAGCAGCGAGATGGGGGGGTCGAATGAGCAGTTCTTC. Translating it yields CASSEMGGSNEQFF.